This T cell receptor (beta chain) was profiled in a study of T cell responses to AZD1222 COVID-19 vaccine. The length of the CDR3 is 15 residues. V was shortened by 1 base and J by 2 bases, with 9 bases between the two germline ends. Germline V lookup: CDR1 MGHRA, CDR2 YSYEKL. About this clone: The same CDR3 can be traced to other DNA sequences in this sample.

Libraries were prepared by immunoSEQ multiplex PCR; TCRdb keeps only in-frame clonotypes and omits some of them. Here the sample spans about 120,000 clones, around 94% being singletons. The sequence was collected from an adult who received the AZD1222 COVID-19 vaccine. This chain connects TRBV4-1 to TRBJ1-5, with D unresolved. Sequenced material: peripheral blood, taken 28 days after the second AZD1222 dose. CDR3: CASSQGTGGNQPQHF. DNA for the CDR3: TGCGCCAGCAGCCAAGGAACGGGTGGCAATCAGCCCCAGCATTTT.